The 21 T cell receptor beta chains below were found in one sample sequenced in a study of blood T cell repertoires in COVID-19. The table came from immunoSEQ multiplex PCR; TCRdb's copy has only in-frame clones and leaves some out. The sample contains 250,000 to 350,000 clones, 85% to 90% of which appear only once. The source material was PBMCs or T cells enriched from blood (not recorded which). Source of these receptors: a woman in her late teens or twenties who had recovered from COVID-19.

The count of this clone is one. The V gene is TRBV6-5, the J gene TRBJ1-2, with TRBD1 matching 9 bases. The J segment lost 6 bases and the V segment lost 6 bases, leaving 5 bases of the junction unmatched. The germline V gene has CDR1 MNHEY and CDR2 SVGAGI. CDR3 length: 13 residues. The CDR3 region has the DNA TGTGCCAGCAGAGAGACAGGGGGAAATGGCTACACCTTC. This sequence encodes CASRETGGNGYTF.

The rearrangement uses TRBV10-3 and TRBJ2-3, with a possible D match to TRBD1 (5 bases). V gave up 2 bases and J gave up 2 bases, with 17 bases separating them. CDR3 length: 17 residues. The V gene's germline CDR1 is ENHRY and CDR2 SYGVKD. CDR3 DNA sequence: TGTGCCATCAGTGAGGCCAGGGTTACTCGGGCCACAGATACGCAGTATTTT. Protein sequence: CAISEARVTRATDTQYF.

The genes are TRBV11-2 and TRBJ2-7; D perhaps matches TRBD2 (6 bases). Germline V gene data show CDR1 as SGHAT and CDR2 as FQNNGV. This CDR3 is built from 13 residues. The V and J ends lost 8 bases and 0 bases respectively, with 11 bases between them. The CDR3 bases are TGTGCCAGCGGCCTAGCGTCCTCCTACGAGCAGTACTTC. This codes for CASGLASSYEQYF.

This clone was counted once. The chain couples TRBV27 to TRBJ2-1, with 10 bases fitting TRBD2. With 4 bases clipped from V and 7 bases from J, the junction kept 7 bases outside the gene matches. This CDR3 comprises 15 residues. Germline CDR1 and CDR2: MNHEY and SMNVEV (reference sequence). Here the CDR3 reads CASSSSGGAKNEQFF. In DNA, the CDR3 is TGTGCCAGCAGTTCAAGCGGGGGGGCGAAAAATGAGCAGTTCTTC.

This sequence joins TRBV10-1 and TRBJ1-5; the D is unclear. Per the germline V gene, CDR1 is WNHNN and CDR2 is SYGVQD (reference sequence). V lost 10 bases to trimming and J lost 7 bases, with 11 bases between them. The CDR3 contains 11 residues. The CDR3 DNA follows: TGCGCCAACAACCCCTGGCAGCCCCAGCATTTT. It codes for CANNPWQPQHF.

DNA of the CDR3: TGTGCCAGCCCCAAAGACAGCATGAACACTGAAGCTTTCTTT. Translating it yields CASPKDSMNTEAFF. The chain has TRBV2 and TRBJ1-1; weak D call: TRBD1 (5 bases). V gave up 8 bases and J gave up 0 bases, with 13 bases separating them. Germline CDR1 reads SNHLY; CDR2 reads FYNNEI. The CDR3 loop spans 14 amino acids.

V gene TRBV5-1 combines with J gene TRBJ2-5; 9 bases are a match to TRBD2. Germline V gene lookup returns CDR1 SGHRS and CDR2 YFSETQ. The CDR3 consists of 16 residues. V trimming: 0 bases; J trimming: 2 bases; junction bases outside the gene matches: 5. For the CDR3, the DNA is TGCGCCAGCAGCTTGGCAGCGGGGGGCCTACAAGAGACCCAGTACTTC. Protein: CASSLAAGGLQETQYF.

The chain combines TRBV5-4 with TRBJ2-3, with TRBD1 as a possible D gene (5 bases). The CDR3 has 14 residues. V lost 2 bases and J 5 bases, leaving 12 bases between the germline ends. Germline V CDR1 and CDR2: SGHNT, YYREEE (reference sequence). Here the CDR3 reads CASSLVGARDTQYF. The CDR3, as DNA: TGTGCCAGCAGCTTAGTTGGGGCTCGAGATACGCAGTATTTT.

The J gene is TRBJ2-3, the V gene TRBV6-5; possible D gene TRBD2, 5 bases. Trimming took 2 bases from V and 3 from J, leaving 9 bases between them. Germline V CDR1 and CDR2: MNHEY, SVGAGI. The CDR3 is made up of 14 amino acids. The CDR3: CASSYRGGTDTQYF. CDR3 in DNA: TGTGCCAGCAGTTACCGAGGAGGTACAGATACGCAGTATTTT.

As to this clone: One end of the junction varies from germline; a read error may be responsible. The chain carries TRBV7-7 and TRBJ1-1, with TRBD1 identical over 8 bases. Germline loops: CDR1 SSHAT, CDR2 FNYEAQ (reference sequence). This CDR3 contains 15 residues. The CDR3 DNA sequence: TGTGCTAGCAGACTCTTGACAGGGGATAACACTGAAGCTTTCTTT. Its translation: CASRLLTGDNTEAFF.

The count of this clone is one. Here the CDR3 reads CASSLGGRGGNQPQHF. The CDR3 nucleotides read TGCGCCAGCAGCTTGGGGGGCAGGGGAGGCAATCAGCCCCAGCATTTT. V and J are TRBV5-1 and TRBJ1-5; D possibly corresponds to TRBD1 (6 bases). Germline V lookup: CDR1 SGHRS, CDR2 YFSETQ. This CDR3 has 16 amino acids. V gave up 0 bases and J gave up 2 bases, with 12 bases separating them.

As DNA, the CDR3 is TGTGCCAGCAGTCCGGAGGGGGCGAAGGATACGCAGTATTTT. Protein product: CASSPEGAKDTQYF. The J gene is TRBJ2-3, the V gene TRBV2; TRBD1 is a possible D gene (7 bases). The CDR3 extends over 14 amino acids. Trimming removed 5 bases from V and 6 bases from J, with 15 bases in between. Germline lookup yields CDR1 SNHLY and CDR2 FYNNEI.

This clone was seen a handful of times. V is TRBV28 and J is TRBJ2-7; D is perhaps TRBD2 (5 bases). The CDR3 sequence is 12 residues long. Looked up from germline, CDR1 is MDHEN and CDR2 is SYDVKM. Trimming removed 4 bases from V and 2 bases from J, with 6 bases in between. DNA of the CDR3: TGTGCCAGCAGTTCCGGGACCTACGAGCAGTACTTC. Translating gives CASSSGTYEQYF.

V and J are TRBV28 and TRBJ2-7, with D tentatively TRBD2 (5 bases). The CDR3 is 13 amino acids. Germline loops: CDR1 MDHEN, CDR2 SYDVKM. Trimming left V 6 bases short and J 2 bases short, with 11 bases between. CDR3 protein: CASRVPTTYEQYF. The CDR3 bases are TGTGCCAGCAGGGTTCCGACTACCTACGAGCAGTACTTC.

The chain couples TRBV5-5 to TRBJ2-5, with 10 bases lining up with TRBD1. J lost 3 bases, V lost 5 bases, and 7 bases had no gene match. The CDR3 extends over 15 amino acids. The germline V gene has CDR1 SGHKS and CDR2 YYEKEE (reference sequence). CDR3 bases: TGTGCCAGCAGTCTTCCCGGACAGGGGGAAGAGACCCAGTACTTC. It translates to CASSLPGQGEETQYF.

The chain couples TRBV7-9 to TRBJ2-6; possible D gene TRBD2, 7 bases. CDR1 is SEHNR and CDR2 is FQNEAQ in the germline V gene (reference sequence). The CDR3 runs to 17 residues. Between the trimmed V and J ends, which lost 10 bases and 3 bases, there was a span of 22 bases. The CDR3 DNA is TGTGCCACCGTTCCCCGGGGGGCGCCAGGTGGGGCCAACGTCCTGACTTTC. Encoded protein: CATVPRGAPGGANVLTF. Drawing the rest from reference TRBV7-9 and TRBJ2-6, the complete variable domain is DTGVSQNPRHKITKRGQNVTFRCDPISEHNRLYWYRQTLGQGPEFLTYFQNEAQLEKSRLLSDRFSAERPKGSFSTLEIQRTEQGDSAMYLCATVPRGAPGGANVLTFGAGSRLTVL.

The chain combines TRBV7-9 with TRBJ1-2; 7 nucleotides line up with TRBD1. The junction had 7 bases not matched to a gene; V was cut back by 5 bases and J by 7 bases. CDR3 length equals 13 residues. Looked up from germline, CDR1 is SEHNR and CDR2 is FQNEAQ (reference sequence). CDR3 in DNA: TGTGCCAGCAGCGAGAGACAGGGTCTTGGCTACACCTTC. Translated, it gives CASSERQGLGYTF. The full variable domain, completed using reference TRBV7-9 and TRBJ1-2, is DTGVSQNPRHKITKRGQNVTFRCDPISEHNRLYWYRQTLGQGPEFLTYFQNEAQLEKSRLLSDRFSAERPKGSFSTLEIQRTEQGDSAMYLCASSERQGLGYTFGSGTRLTVV.

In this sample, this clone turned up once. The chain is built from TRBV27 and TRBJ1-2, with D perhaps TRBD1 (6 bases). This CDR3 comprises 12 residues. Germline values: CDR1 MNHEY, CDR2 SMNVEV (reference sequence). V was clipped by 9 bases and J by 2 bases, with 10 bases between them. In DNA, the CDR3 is TGTGCCAGTCGAGGGGGAAACTATGGCTACACCTTC. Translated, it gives CASRGGNYGYTF.

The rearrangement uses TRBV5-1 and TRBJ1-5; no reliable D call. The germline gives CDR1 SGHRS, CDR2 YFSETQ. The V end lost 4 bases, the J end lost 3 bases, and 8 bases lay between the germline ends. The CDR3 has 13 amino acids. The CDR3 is CASSIGDNQPQHF. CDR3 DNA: TGCGCCAGCAGCATCGGTGACAATCAGCCCCAGCATTTT. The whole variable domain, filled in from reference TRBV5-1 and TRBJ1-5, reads KAGVTQTPRYLIKTRGQQVTLSCSPISGHRSVSWYQQTPGQGLQFLFEYFSETQRNKGNFPGRFSGRQFSNSRSEMNVSTLELGDSALYLCASSIGDNQPQHFGDGTRLSIL.

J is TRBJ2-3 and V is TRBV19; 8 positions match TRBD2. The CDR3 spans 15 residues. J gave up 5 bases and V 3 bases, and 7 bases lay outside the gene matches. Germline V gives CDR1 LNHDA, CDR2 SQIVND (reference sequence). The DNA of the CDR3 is TGTGCCAGTAGTATCCCGGGGGGGGCGAGAGATACGCAGTATTTT. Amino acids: CASSIPGGARDTQYF.

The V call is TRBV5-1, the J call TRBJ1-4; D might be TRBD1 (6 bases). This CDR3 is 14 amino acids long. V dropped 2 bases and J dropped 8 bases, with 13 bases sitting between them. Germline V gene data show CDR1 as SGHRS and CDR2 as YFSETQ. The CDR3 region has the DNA TGCGCCAGCAGCTTCGGCCAGGGGTGGGAAAAACTGTTTTTT. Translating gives CASSFGQGWEKLFF.